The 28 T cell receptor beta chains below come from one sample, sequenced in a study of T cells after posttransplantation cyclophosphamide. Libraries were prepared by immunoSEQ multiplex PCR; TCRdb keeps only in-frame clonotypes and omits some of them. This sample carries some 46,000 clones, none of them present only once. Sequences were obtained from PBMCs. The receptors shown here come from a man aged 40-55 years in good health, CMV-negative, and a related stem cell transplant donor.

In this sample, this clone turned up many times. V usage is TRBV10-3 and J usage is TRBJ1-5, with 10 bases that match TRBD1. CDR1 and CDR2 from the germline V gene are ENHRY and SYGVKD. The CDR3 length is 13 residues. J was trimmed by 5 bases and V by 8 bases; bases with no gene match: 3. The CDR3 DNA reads TGTGCCATCCGACAGGGGGCTGATCAGCCCCAGCATTTT. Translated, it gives CAIRQGADQPQHF.

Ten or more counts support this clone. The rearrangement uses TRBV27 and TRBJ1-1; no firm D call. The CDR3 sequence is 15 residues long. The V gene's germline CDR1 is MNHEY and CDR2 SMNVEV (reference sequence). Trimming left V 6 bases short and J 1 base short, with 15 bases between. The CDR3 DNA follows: TGTGCCAGCAGAGATGCCCGGGAAAGGAACACTGAAGCTTTCTTT. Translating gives CASRDARERNTEAFF.

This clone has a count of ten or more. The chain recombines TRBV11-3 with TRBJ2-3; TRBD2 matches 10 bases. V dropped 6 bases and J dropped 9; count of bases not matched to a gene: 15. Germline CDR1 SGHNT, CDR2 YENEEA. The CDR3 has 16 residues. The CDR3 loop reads CASSPGLAEGGWTQYF. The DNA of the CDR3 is TGTGCCAGCAGTCCAGGACTAGCGGAGGGTGGTTGGACGCAGTATTTT.

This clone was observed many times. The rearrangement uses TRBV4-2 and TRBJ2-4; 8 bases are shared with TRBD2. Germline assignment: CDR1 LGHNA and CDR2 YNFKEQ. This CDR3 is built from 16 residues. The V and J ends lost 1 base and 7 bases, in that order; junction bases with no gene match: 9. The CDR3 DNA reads TGTGCCAGCAGCCAAGCGACCGGGACTAGGTTCAACATTCAGTACTTC. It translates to CASSQATGTRFNIQYF.

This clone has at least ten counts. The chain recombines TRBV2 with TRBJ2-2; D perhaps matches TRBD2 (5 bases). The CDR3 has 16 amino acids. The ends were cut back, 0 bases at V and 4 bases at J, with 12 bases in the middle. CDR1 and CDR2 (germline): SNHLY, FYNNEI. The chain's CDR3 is CASSEAAGKTTGELFF. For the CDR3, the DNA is TGTGCCAGCAGTGAAGCCGCCGGGAAAACCACCGGGGAGCTGTTTTTT.

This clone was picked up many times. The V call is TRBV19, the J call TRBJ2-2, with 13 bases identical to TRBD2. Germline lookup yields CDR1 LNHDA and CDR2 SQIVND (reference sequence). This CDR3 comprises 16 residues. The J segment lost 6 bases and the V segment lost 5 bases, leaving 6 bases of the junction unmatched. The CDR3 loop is CASSPRLAGGPGELFF. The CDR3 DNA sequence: TGTGCCAGTAGTCCCCGACTAGCGGGGGGACCCGGGGAGCTGTTTTTT.

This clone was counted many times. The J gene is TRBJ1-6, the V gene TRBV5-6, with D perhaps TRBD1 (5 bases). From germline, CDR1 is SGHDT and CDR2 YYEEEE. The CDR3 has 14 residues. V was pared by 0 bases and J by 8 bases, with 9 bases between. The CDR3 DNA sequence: TGTGCCAGCAGCTTGGTTTTAGGGGATTCACCCCTCCACTTT. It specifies CASSLVLGDSPLHF.

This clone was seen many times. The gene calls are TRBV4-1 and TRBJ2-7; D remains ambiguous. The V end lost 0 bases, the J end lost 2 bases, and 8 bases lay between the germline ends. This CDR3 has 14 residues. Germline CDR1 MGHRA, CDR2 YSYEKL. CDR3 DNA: TGCGCCAGCAGCCAAGAGGGCTTCACCTACGAGCAGTACTTC. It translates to CASSQEGFTYEQYF.

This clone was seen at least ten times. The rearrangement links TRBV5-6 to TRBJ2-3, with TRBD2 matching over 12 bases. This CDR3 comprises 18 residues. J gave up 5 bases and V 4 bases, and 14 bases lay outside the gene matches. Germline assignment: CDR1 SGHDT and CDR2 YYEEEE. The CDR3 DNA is TGTGCCAGCAGCCCGCCCTGGCTAGCGGGAGGGCCGAAAGATACGCAGTATTTT. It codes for CASSPPWLAGGPKDTQYF.

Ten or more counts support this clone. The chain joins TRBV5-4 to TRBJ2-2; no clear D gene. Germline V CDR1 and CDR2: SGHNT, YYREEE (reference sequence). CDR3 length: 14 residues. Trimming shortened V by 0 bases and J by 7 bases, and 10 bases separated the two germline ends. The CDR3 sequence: CASSLDSVSGELFF. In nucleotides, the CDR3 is TGTGCCAGCAGCTTGGATTCTGTTAGCGGGGAGCTGTTTTTT.

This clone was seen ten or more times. The CDR3: CASSRSVLYGYTF. The CDR3 region has the DNA TGTGCCAGCAGTCGTTCCGTTCTCTATGGCTACACCTTC. The rearrangement links TRBV6-6 to TRBJ1-2; D is uncertain. The V gene's germline CDR1 is MNHNY and CDR2 SVGAGI (reference sequence). This CDR3 has 13 residues. Trimming stripped 5 bases from V and 4 bases from J, with 11 bases between.

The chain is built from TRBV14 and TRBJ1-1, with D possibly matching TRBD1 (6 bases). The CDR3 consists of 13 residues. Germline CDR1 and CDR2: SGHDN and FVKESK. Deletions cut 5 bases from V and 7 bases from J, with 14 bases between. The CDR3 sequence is CASSTTGNNEAFF. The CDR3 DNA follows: TGTGCCAGCAGCACCACAGGGAATAATGAAGCTTTCTTT.

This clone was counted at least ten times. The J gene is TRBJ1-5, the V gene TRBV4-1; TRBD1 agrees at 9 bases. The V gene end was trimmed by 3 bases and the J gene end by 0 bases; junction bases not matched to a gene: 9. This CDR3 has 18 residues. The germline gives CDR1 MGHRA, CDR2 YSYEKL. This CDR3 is CASSHLGQGTYSNQPQHF. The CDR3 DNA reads TGCGCCAGCAGCCACCTGGGACAGGGAACGTATAGCAATCAGCCCCAGCATTTT.

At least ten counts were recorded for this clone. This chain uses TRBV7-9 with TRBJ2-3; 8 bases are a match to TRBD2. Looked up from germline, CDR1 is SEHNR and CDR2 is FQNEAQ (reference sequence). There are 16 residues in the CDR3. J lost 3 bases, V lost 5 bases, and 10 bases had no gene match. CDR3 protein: CASSRRAGAGTDTQYF. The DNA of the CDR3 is TGTGCCAGCAGCCGTAGAGCGGGAGCTGGAACAGATACGCAGTATTTT.

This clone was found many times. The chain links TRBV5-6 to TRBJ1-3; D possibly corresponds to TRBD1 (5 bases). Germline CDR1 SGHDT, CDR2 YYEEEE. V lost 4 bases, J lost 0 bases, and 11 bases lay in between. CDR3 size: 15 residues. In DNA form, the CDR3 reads TGTGCCAGCAGCCCCGGTGGGGCCTCTGGAAACACCATATATTTT. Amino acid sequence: CASSPGGASGNTIYF.

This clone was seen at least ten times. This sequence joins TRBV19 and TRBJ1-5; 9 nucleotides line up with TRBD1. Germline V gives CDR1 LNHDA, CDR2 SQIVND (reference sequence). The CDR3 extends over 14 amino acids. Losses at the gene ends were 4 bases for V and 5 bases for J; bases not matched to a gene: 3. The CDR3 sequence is CASSKTGGDQPQHF. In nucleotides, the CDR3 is TGTGCCAGTAGTAAGACAGGGGGTGATCAGCCCCAGCATTTT.

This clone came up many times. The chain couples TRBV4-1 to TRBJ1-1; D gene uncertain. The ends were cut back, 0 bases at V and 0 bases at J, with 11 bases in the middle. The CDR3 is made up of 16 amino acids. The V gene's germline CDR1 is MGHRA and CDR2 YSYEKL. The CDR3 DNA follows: TGCGCCAGCAGCCAAGATCATGGCAGGTTGAACACTGAAGCTTTCTTT. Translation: CASSQDHGRLNTEAFF.

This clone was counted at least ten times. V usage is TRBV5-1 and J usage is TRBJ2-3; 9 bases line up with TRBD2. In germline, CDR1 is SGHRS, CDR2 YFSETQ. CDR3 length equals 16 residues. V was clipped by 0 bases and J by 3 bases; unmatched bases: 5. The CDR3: CASSLEASGKTDTQYF. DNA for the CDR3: TGCGCCAGCAGCTTGGAGGCTAGCGGGAAGACAGATACGCAGTATTTT.

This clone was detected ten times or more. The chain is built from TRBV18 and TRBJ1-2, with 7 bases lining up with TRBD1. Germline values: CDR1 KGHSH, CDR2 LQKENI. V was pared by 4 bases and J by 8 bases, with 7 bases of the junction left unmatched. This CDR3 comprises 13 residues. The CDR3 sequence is CASSQDRSIGYTF. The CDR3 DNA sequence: TGTGCCAGCTCACAGGACAGGTCGATCGGCTACACCTTC.

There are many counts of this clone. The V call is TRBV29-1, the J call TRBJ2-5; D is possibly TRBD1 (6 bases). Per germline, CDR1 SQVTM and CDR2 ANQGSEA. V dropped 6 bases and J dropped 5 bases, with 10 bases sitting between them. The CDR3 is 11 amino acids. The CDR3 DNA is TGCAGCGTGGGGGCTCTGGAGACCCAGTACTTC. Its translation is CSVGALETQYF.

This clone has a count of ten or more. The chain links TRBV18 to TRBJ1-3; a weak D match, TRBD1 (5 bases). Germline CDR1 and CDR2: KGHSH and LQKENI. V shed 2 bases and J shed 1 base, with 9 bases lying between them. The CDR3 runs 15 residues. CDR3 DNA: TGTGCCAGCTCACCAAACAGACAGTCTGGAAACACCATATATTTT. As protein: CASSPNRQSGNTIYF.

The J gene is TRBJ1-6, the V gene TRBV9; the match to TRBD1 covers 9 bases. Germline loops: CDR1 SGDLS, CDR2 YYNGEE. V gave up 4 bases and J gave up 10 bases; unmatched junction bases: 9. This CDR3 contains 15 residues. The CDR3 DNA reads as TGTGCCAGCAGCACAACACAGGGGGCTGCGTCACCCCTCCACTTT. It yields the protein CASSTTQGAASPLHF.

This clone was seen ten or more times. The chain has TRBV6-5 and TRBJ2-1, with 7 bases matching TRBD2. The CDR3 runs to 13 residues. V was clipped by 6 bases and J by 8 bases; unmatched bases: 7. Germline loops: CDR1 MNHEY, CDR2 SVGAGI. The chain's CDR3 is CASSRTRPDEQFF. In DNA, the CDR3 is TGTGCCAGCAGCCGGACTAGACCCGATGAGCAGTTCTTC.

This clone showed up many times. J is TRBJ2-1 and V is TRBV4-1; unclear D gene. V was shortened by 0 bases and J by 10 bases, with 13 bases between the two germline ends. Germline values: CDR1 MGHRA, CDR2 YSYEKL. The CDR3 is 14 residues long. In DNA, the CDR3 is TGCGCCAGCAGCCAAGATCCGGATCTCAGGGAGCAGTTCTTC. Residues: CASSQDPDLREQFF.

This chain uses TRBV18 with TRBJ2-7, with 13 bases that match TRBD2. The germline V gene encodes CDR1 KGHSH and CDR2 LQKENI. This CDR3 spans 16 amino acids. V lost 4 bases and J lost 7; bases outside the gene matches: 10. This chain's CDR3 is CASSLNGLAGVGEQYV. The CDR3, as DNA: TGTGCCAGCTCACTAAACGGACTAGCGGGAGTCGGAGAGCAGTACGTC.

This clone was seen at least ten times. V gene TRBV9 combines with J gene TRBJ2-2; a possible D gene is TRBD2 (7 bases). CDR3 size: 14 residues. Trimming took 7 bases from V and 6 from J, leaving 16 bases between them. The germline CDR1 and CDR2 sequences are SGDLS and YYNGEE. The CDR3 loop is CASEIGGGSGELFF. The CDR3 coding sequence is TGTGCCAGCGAGATAGGGGGGGGGTCCGGGGAGCTGTTTTTT.

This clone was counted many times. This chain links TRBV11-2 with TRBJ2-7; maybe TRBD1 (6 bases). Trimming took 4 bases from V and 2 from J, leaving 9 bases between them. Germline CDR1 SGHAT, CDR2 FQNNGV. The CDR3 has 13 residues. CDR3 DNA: TGTGCCAGCAGCTCACAGGGAACCTACGAGCAGTACTTC. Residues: CASSSQGTYEQYF. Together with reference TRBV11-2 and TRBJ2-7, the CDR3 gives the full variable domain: EAGVAQSPRYKIIEKRQSVAFWCNPISGHATLYWYQQILGQGPKLLIQFQNNGVVDDSQLPKDRFSAERLKGVDSTLKIQPAKLEDSAVYLCASSSQGTYEQYFGPGTRLTVT.

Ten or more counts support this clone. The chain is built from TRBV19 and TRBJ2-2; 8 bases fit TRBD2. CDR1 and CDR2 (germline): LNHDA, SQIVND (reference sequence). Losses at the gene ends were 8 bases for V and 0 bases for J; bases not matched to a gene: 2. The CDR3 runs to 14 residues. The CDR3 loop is CASERGTNTGELFF. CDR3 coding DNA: TGTGCCAGTGAGCGGGGGACGAACACCGGGGAGCTGTTTTTT.